The 17 T cell receptor beta chains below were found in one sample sequenced in a study of OX40 agonist ivuxolimab in advanced cancers. Sequencing was performed with immunoSEQ multiplex PCR; in TCRdb, only in-frame clones are kept and a portion is missing. Of tens of thousands of clones detected, 70% to 90% appear once; the ten largest clones hold 6% to 8%. Sample: CD4+ or CD8+ T cells sorted from blood, taken in a trial of the OX40 agonist ivuxolimab. These TCRs come from an adult with an advanced solid tumor such as melanoma, head and neck, liver or kidney cancer.

This clone was counted only a few times. This chain connects TRBV30 to TRBJ2-1; TRBD2 might be the D (7 bases). Germline lookup yields CDR1 GTSNPN and CDR2 SVGIG (reference sequence). The CDR3 has 15 residues. V was shortened by 3 bases and J by 5 bases, with 17 bases between the two germline ends. The CDR3 DNA reads TGTGCCTGGAGCCCCATGGGGGGGGCCAACAATGAGCAGTTCTTC. Translated, it gives CAWSPMGGANNEQFF.

The chain joins TRBV5-5 to TRBJ1-1, with D possibly matching TRBD1 (6 bases). Germline V gene sequence: CDR1 SGHKS, CDR2 YYEKEE (reference sequence). The ends were cut back, 2 bases at V and 2 bases at J, with 13 bases in the middle. This CDR3 comprises 15 residues. This CDR3 reads CASSFPPGGNTEAFF. CDR3 sequence (DNA): TGTGCCAGCAGCTTCCCCCCCGGGGGCAACACTGAAGCTTTCTTT.

This clone has a count of ten or more. V gene TRBV11-3 combines with J gene TRBJ2-1; 10 bases are shared with TRBD2. Germline CDR1 is SGHNT and CDR2 is YENEEA. With V trimmed by 5 bases and J by 7 bases, 11 bases remained unmatched. CDR3 length equals 16 residues. CDR3 loop: CASSQGASGGGNEQFF. DNA of the CDR3: TGTGCCAGCAGCCAGGGGGCTAGCGGGGGCGGGAATGAGCAGTTCTTC.

This sequence joins TRBV6-5 and TRBJ2-5, with D possibly being TRBD1 (6 bases). The V end was cut by 0 bases, the J end by 5 bases, with 10 bases between. This CDR3 has 14 residues. Germline CDR1 is MNHEY and CDR2 is SVGAGI. CDR3 region: CASSYSIRGETQYF. Written as DNA, the CDR3 is TGTGCCAGCAGTTACTCGATCAGGGGTGAGACCCAGTACTTC.

The V and J genes are TRBV30 and TRBJ1-1; D gene uncertain. Germline-derived CDR1 and CDR2 are GTSNPN and SVGIG (reference sequence). V lost 1 base and J 1 base, leaving 10 bases between the germline ends. This CDR3 has 14 residues. The CDR3 loop reads CAWSADEGNTEAFF. CDR3 coding DNA: TGTGCCTGGAGTGCGGACGAAGGGAACACTGAAGCTTTCTTT.

The V and J genes are TRBV6-1 and TRBJ1-1; no reliable D call. The CDR3 runs 14 residues. Germline V gene lookup returns CDR1 MNHNS and CDR2 SASEGT. V was shortened by 6 bases and J by 0 bases, with 11 bases between the two germline ends. CDR3 region: CASRIQILNTEAFF. In DNA form, the CDR3 reads TGTGCCAGCAGGATACAGATCTTGAACACTGAAGCTTTCTTT.

This clone occurred a few times. The chain recombines TRBV19 with TRBJ1-1, with D possibly TRBD1 on 5 matching bases. Germline assignment: CDR1 LNHDA and CDR2 SQIVND (reference sequence). V lost 4 bases, J lost 0 bases, and 12 bases lay in between. This CDR3 comprises 15 residues. The CDR3 nucleotides are TGTGCCAGTAGTACCACGGGGCAGATGAACACTGAAGCTTTCTTT. This sequence encodes CASSTTGQMNTEAFF.

In its sample, this clone was seen once. The rearrangement joins TRBV7-2 to TRBJ1-2; D gene unclear. This CDR3 comprises 11 residues. V lost 5 bases and J lost 7, with 8 bases in between. Germline lookup yields CDR1 SGHTA and CDR2 FQGNSA. The DNA for the CDR3 is TGTGCCAGCAGCCCGGGTAGTGGCTACACCTTC. Translation: CASSPGSGYTF.

This clone was seen more than once but under ten times. In DNA form, the CDR3 reads TGTGCCAGCAGCCTCGCGGGGAGGGGGAATTCACCCCTCCACTTT. This gives the protein CASSLAGRGNSPLHF. The gene calls are TRBV7-3 and TRBJ1-6; possible D gene TRBD1, 6 bases. This CDR3 spans 15 amino acids. The germline V gene has CDR1 SGHTA and CDR2 FQGTGA. V shed 5 bases and J shed 7 bases, with 15 bases lying between them.

Note on this clone: The junction differs from germline at one of its ends, possibly a read error. The rearrangement joins TRBV7-7 to TRBJ2-2; D remains unclear. CDR1 is SSHAT and CDR2 is FNYEAQ in the germline V gene (reference sequence). The CDR3 runs to 14 residues. The CDR3 is CASSSFEGTGELFF. DNA of the CDR3: TGTGCTAGCAGCTCCTTCGAAGGCACCGGGGAGCTGTTTTTT.

This clone was picked up a small number of times. V usage is TRBV5-1 and J usage is TRBJ2-6, with 7 bases that match TRBD1. The CDR3 has 14 amino acids. V lost 5 bases to trimming and J lost 4 bases; unmatched junction nucleotides: 3. Per germline, CDR1 SGHRS and CDR2 YFSETQ. CDR3 nucleotide sequence: TGCGCCAGCAGTGAGGGGGCCGGGGCCAACGTCCTGACTTTC. This translates into CASSEGAGANVLTF.

The chain employs TRBV30 and TRBJ2-7, with a weak D call TRBD2 (6 bases). V lost 2 bases, J lost 7 bases, and 21 bases lay in between. There are 15 residues in the CDR3. CDR1 and CDR2 (germline): GTSNPN, SVGIG (reference sequence). CDR3 DNA: TGTGCCTGGAGTTTCCGGGGACTCCTTCGAGGGGAGCAGTACTTC. Its protein product is CAWSFRGLLRGEQYF. The full variable domain, rest sourced from reference TRBV30 and TRBJ2-7, is SQTIHQWPATLVQPVGSPLSLECTVEGTSNPNLYWYRQAAGRGLQLLFYSVGIGQISSEVPQNLSASRPQDRQFILSSKKLLLSDSGFYLCAWSFRGLLRGEQYFGPGTRLTVT.

CDR3 protein: CASWENNEQFF. CDR3 DNA sequence: TGCGCCAGCTGGGAAAACAATGAGCAGTTCTTC. The gene calls are TRBV5-1 and TRBJ2-1; D remains unclear. Germline V gene data show CDR1 as SGHRS and CDR2 as YFSETQ. The V and J ends lost 7 bases and 5 bases respectively, with 7 bases between them. The CDR3 spans 11 residues.

The CDR3 is CASSSEGAVGYTF. CDR3 nucleotide sequence: TGTGCCAGCAGCTCGGAGGGGGCGGTGGGCTACACCTTC. V usage is TRBV7-2 and J usage is TRBJ1-2; 7 nucleotides match TRBD1. This CDR3 has 13 amino acids. Germline values: CDR1 SGHTA, CDR2 FQGNSA. Losses at the gene ends were 4 bases for V and 8 bases for J; bases not matched to a gene: 7.

The chain has TRBV5-8 and TRBJ2-7, with unresolved D. The CDR3 consists of 12 residues. V lost 4 bases and J lost 9, with 14 bases in between. Germline V gene sequence: CDR1 SGHTS, CDR2 YDEGEE. In DNA, the CDR3 is TGTGCCAGCAGCACCAACCCCAGTGGGCAGTACTTC. Residues: CASSTNPSGQYF.

The sample holds one count of this clone. This chain links TRBV2 with TRBJ1-3; D remains ambiguous. Germline loops: CDR1 SNHLY, CDR2 FYNNEI. With 6 bases removed from V and 0 bases from J, the gap between germline ends came to 3 bases. There are 12 residues in the CDR3. This chain's CDR3 is CASRYSGNTIYF. The CDR3 DNA reads as TGTGCCAGCAGGTACTCTGGAAACACCATATATTTT.

This sequence joins TRBV11-2 and TRBJ2-1, with 11 positions matching TRBD2. V lost 5 bases, J lost 10 bases, and 16 bases stayed unmatched. Per germline, CDR1 SGHAT and CDR2 FQNNGV. The CDR3 covers 17 residues. The CDR3 bases are TGTGCCAGCAGCCCCCAGCGTACTAGCGGGGGTCTTTGGGAGCAGTTCTTC. Amino acid sequence: CASSPQRTSGGLWEQFF.